A single sample is the source of the 18 T cell receptor beta chains below, sequenced in a study of blood T cells in healthy people across ages. Using a J-beta primer mix together with a sample-barcoded 5' primer, a second PCR was run for roughly 6 to 11 cycles. Each CDR3 protein is one row after TCRdb ran MiXCR on the 5' RACE reads. This table holds about 1.5 million distinct CDR3 sequences, roughly 45% found once. Sequences were obtained from blood. The receptors were gathered from a woman under 30 in good health.

This clonotype was seen a handful of times. J is TRBJ2-1 and V is TRBV20-1; weak D call: TRBD2 (6 bases). Deletions cut 3 bases from V and 5 bases from J, with 14 bases between. The CDR3 spans 14 residues. The germline V gene has CDR1 DFQATT and CDR2 SNEGSKA (reference sequence). CDR3 coding DNA: TGCAGTGCTAGCCCCGGGACTGATCACAATGAGCAGTTCTTC. As protein: CSASPGTDHNEQFF.

The sample holds a few counts of this clonotype. This chain links TRBV7-2 with TRBJ2-5; 7 bases line up with TRBD2. The germline V gene encodes CDR1 SGHTA and CDR2 FQGNSA. Trimming removed 5 bases from V and 4 bases from J; junction bases left unmatched: 10. The CDR3 has 15 residues. The CDR3 loop reads CASSANSGPRETQYF. The CDR3 DNA follows: TGTGCCAGCAGCGCTAATAGCGGGCCCCGAGAGACCCAGTACTTC.

The CDR3 DNA reads as TGTGCCAGCAGCCCACAGGGACTAGCGGGAGAGACCCAGTACTTC. Its translation is CASSPQGLAGETQYF. The chain recombines TRBV5-4 with TRBJ2-5, with 12 bases matching TRBD2. The CDR3 totals 15 residues. CDR1 is SGHNT, CDR2 YYREEE, per germline (reference sequence). The J segment lost 4 bases and the V segment lost 4 bases, leaving 5 bases of the junction unmatched.

The J gene is TRBJ2-5, the V gene TRBV27; TRBD2 matches at 10 bases. The J segment lost 11 bases and the V segment lost 8 bases, leaving 14 bases of the junction unmatched. This CDR3 contains 14 residues. Germline CDR1 and CDR2: MNHEY and SMNVEV (reference sequence). The CDR3 here is CASGSGRDYNEQYF. CDR3 coding DNA: TGTGCCAGCGGGAGCGGGAGGGATTACAATGAGCAGTACTTC.

This clonotype was seen only a few times. This chain joins TRBV4-1 and TRBJ2-7, with unresolved D. Germline values: CDR1 MGHRA, CDR2 YSYEKL. The CDR3 runs to 13 residues. Trimming stripped 1 base from V and 6 bases from J, with 10 bases between. CDR3 DNA sequence: TGCGCCAGCAGCCAAGGAGGCGCCCGCGAGCAGTACTTC. Residues: CASSQGGAREQYF.

This clonotype was counted only a few times. The chain employs TRBV21-1 and TRBJ2-3; TRBD2 was called by the table and not checked on the DNA. TRBV21-1 is a recognized pseudogene. The CDR3 is made up of 17 amino acids. This CDR3 reads CASSNGLAGGSTDTQYF. CDR3 bases: TGTGCCAGCAGCAACGGACTAGCGGGGGGTAGCACAGATACGCAGTATTTT.

The chain links TRBV28 to TRBJ1-1; no clear D. The germline V gene has CDR1 MDHEN and CDR2 SYDVKM. The CDR3 totals 15 residues. V dropped 7 bases and J dropped 2 bases, with 17 bases sitting between them. The CDR3 DNA is TGTGCCAGCACCCCCTTGGTGGGTAGAAACACTGAAGCTTTCTTT. Translation gives CASTPLVGRNTEAFF.

This clonotype was picked up a small number of times. This sequence joins TRBV24-1 and TRBJ2-3; the match to TRBD1 covers 9 bases. The ends lost 3 bases at V and 3 bases at J; junction bases unmatched: 6. CDR1 KGHDR and CDR2 SFDVKD come from the germline V gene. This CDR3 comprises 16 residues. The CDR3 DNA reads as TGTGCCACCAGTGATCCCGGGACAGGGACGACAGATACGCAGTATTTT. Its protein is CATSDPGTGTTDTQYF.

This clonotype was detected a few times. The rearrangement uses TRBV6-2 or TRBV6-3 and TRBJ1-6; no reliable D call. V was trimmed by 7 bases and J by 2 bases, leaving 6 bases between them. This CDR3 has 13 residues. Per germline, CDR1 MNHEY and CDR2 SVGEGT. CDR3 coding DNA: TGTGCCAGCACCTACGCCTATAATTCACCCCTCCACTTT. Translating it yields CASTYAYNSPLHF.

The V call is TRBV10-3, the J call TRBJ1-1; 7 nucleotides match TRBD1. CDR3 length: 12 residues. The V segment lost 6 bases and the J segment 6 bases; nucleotides outside the gene matches: 4. The germline CDR1 and CDR2 sequences are ENHRY and SYGVKD. The CDR3 DNA follows: TGTGCCATCAGGAGTCAGGGGGCTGAAGCTTTCTTT. This encodes CAIRSQGAEAFF.

This chain connects TRBV3-1 to TRBJ2-3, with unresolved D. V lost 3 bases and J 4 bases, leaving 8 bases between the germline ends. Germline-derived CDR1 and CDR2 are LGHDT and YNNKEL (reference sequence). This CDR3 is 13 amino acids long. DNA for the CDR3: TGTGCCAGCAGCCAGCTAGTGGCAGATACGCAGTATTTT. Translated: CASSQLVADTQYF.

V is TRBV27 and J is TRBJ2-7, with D possibly matching TRBD1 (7 bases). The CDR3 sequence is 16 residues long. Germline V gene sequence: CDR1 MNHEY, CDR2 SMNVEV (reference sequence). V was cut by 3 bases and J by 1 base, with 16 bases left in between. CDR3: CASSLGGEGQSYEQYF. The CDR3 DNA follows: TGTGCCAGCAGTTTGGGAGGAGAGGGACAGTCCTACGAGCAGTACTTC.

This CDR3 reads CASSLRPSSGGYTF. The CDR3 DNA sequence: TGTGCCAGCAGTTTGAGGCCGTCGTCCGGAGGCTACACCTTC. The chain employs TRBV12-3 or TRBV12-4 and TRBJ1-2; D gene uncertain. Trimming left V 3 bases short and J 8 bases short, with 16 bases between. The CDR3 runs to 14 residues.

V is TRBV25-1 and J is TRBJ2-1, with 11 positions matching TRBD2. V dropped 3 bases and J dropped 0; count of bases not matched to a gene: 4. CDR3 length: 17 residues. CDR1 and CDR2 (germline): MGHDK, SYGVNS. For the CDR3, the DNA is TGTGCCAGCAGTGAGGTAGCGGGAGGGAGCTCCTACAATGAGCAGTTCTTC. It yields the protein CASSEVAGGSSYNEQFF.

This clonotype was counted a few times. Written as DNA, the CDR3 is TGCAGTGCTGGCCGCCCGCTGAATAATGAAAAACTGTTTTTT. This sequence encodes CSAGRPLNNEKLFF. The chain is built from TRBV20-1 and TRBJ1-4; D is uncertain. Germline loops: CDR1 DFQATT, CDR2 SNEGSKA (reference sequence). V was clipped by 5 bases and J by 4 bases, with 14 bases between them. The CDR3 spans 14 residues.

Only a few counts were recorded for this clonotype. This sequence joins TRBV5-1 and TRBJ2-3; possibly TRBD1 for D (6 bases). V was clipped by 4 bases and J by 6 bases, with 15 bases between them. CDR3 length: 14 amino acids. Per the germline V gene, CDR1 is SGHRS and CDR2 is YFSETQ. The CDR3 spells CASSAGQFVDTQYF. The CDR3 DNA reads as TGCGCCAGCAGCGCCGGACAGTTCGTGGATACGCAGTATTTT.

A word on this clonotype: A read error may account for a junction end that differs from germline. The CDR3 reads CNASGGGSYEQYF. The CDR3 coding sequence is TGCAATGCTTCCGGGGGCGGGAGCTACGAGCAGTACTTC. The chain recombines TRBV20-1 with TRBJ2-7, with D possibly matching TRBD2 (7 bases). CDR1 is DFQATT and CDR2 is SNEGSKA in the germline V gene (reference sequence). CDR3 length: 13 amino acids.

This clonotype has ten or more counts. This sequence joins TRBV11-2 and TRBJ2-3; D unresolved. The V gene lost 5 bases and the J gene lost 6 bases, with 12 bases spanning the gap. There are 13 residues in the CDR3. Germline values: CDR1 SGHAT, CDR2 FQNNGV. CDR3 protein: CASSLRPLDTQYF. The CDR3 DNA reads TGTGCCAGCAGCCTTAGACCGCTTGATACGCAGTATTTT.